The rows below give T cell receptor beta chains drawn from one sample of a study of somatic mutations in cytotoxic T cells in rheumatoid arthritis. The method was immunoSEQ multiplex PCR; TCRdb's version includes in-frame clones alone and lacks a portion of them. The table has over 15,000 clones, roughly nine tenths seen once. Sequencing was done on a sample of CD8+ T cells sorted from blood. These receptors all come from a man aged 35 to 55 in good health. CDR3s include the opening cysteine and the closing phenylalanine or tryptophan. Each record gives: D gene, J gene, clone size, V gene, CDR3 DNA, CDR3 protein. The D gene is left open where the match is weak. Only part of the rows carry a size: once, few, many, or a class if the clone is expanded.

TRBD1,TRBJ1-1,NA,TRBV5-1,TGCGCCAGCAGCTTGGGACAGGGAGGCCTTCCGTACACTGAAGCTTTCTTT,CASSLGQGGLPYTEAFF
NA,TRBJ2-1,NA,TRBV4-3,TGCGCCAGCAGCCAAGATTGGGGGGGCACTGAGCAGTTCTTC,CASSQDWGGTEQFF
NA,TRBJ1-3,few,TRBV28,TGTGCCAGCGGTACAATAGGACTGATTTGGACCATATATTTT,CASGTIGLIWTIYF
NA,TRBJ2-7,once,TRBV27,TGTGCCAGCAGTACCGCCTACGAGCAGTACTTC,CASSTAYEQYF
TRBD1,TRBJ2-7,NA,TRBV11-2,TGTGCCAGCAGCTCGACAGGGGCCCGTCACTACGAGCAGTACTTC,CASSSTGARHYEQYF
TRBD1,TRBJ2-7,NA,TRBV4-1,TGCGCCAGCAGCCAGGCTACACAGGGGTACGAGCAGTACTTC,CASSQATQGYEQYF
NA,TRBJ1-1,once,TRBV6-5,TGTGCCAGCAGGCAGGGGTGGGGAACTGAAGCTTTCTTT,CASRQGWGTEAFF
NA,TRBJ1-1,NA,TRBV7-8,TGTGCCAGCAGCAAAGAGCTTACCCTAACTGAAGCTTTCTTT,CASSKELTLTEAFF
NA,TRBJ1-1,NA,TRBV27,TGTGCCAGCAGTTTATCGGGGTACACTGAAGCTTTCTTT,CASSLSGYTEAFF
TRBD1,TRBJ2-4,NA,TRBV5-6,TGTGCCAGCAGCTCCGCCGGGACAGGAGAAAACATTCAGTACTTC,CASSSAGTGENIQYF
TRBD2,TRBJ2-1,once,TRBV5-6,TGTGCCAGCAGCTTTGGGATAGCGGGAGGACTCAATGAGCAGTTCTTC,CASSFGIAGGLNEQFF